Listed below are T cell receptor beta chains from one sample, sequenced in a study of T-cell reconstitution after alpha-beta-depleted transplantation in children. TCRdb reprocessed the PCR reads with MiXCR, giving one entry per CDR3 protein. The table includes roughly 220,000 distinct CDR3 sequences, 7.5% to 9.5% detected once. This sample comprised PBMCs, mostly from graft donor cells, obtained 360 days after TCRalphabeta/CD19-depleted stem cell transplant. These receptors were obtained from a male patient between 2 and 9 years old who had a stem cell transplant for acute myeloid leukemia, so the T cells may come from the graft donor. Both conserved end residues are part of each CDR3. A D gene is named only where the DNA matches it firmly. Size is stated for part of the rows, as once, few or many counts, or as a class when the clone is expanded.

TRBV29-1	many	TRBJ2-1	.	TGCAGCGTTATCGACTACGAGGGGAACAATGAGCAGTTCTTC	CSVIDYEGNNEQFF
TRBV5-4	.	TRBJ2-5	.	TGTGCCAGCAGCTTGGAGGGGACGGGGGAGACCCAGTACTTC	CASSLEGTGETQYF
TRBV10-3	few	TRBJ2-3	.	TGTGCCATCAGTGAGGTGGCAACCACAGATACGCAGTATTTT	CAISEVATTDTQYF
TRBV7-2	few	TRBJ2-5	.	TGTGCCAGCAGCCCCAGGCCAGGACAAGGCTCAGAGACCCAGTACTTC	CASSPRPGQGSETQYF
TRBV19	.	TRBJ2-4	.	TGTGCCAGTAGTAGAGGGGGGCTCGGCAAAAACATTCAGTACTTC	CASSRGGLGKNIQYF
TRBV5-6	many	TRBJ2-5	.	TGTGCCAGCACCTCGGTAAAGGGGACCCAGTACTTC	CASTSVKGTQYF
TRBV5-1	.	TRBJ1-2	.	TGCGCCAGCAGTATTAGGGTTGGTGTATATGTGGATGGCTACACCTTC	CASSIRVGVYVDGYTF
TRBV6-1	.	TRBJ1-1	.	TGTGCCAGCTACCTTCGGGCGAACACTGAAGCTTTCTTT	CASYLRANTEAFF
TRBV10-3	few	TRBJ2-1	TRBD2	TGTGCCATCAGTGGGGAGCGGGGGGGGACCTACAATGAGCAGTTCTTC	CAISGERGGTYNEQFF
TRBV4-3	many	TRBJ2-7	.	TGCGCCAGCAGCCAAGAAAACAGGCCGTCCTACGAGCAGTACTTC	CASSQENRPSYEQYF
TRBV7-9	many	TRBJ2-1	TRBD2	TGTGCCAGCAGCTTCCGACTAGCGGGCACTAATGAGCAGTTCTTC	CASSFRLAGTNEQFF
TRBV7-9	few	TRBJ2-1	.	TGTGCCAGCAGCTTACGGATAGGGTCCCATGAGCAGTTCTTC	CASSLRIGSHEQFF
TRBV9	many	TRBJ1-3	TRBD1	TGTGCCAGCAGCGTAGTCCCGACAGGGAAGGGAAACACCATATATTTT	CASSVVPTGKGNTIYF
TRBV6-5	.	TRBJ1-2	.	TGTGCCAGCAGTTACCCGGGGAACTATGGCTACACCTTC	CASSYPGNYGYTF
TRBV20-1	.	TRBJ2-4	.	TGCAGTGCTAACGAGGGTTACAAAAACATTCAGTACTTC	CSANEGYKNIQYF
TRBV24-1	many	TRBJ2-2	TRBD1	TGTGCCACCAGTGACCGTGGACAGGGCAGCACCGGGGAGCTGTTTTTT	CATSDRGQGSTGELFF
TRBV6-1	.	TRBJ1-3	.	TGTGCCAGCAGTGAAGCCAGGGGTCTTAGCTCTGGAAACACCATATATTTT	CASSEARGLSSGNTIYF
TRBV20-1	many	TRBJ2-7	TRBD2	TGCAGTGCCCTAAGGGCGGGAGGCCCCTACGAGCAGTACTTC	CSALRAGGPYEQYF
TRBV12-3/TRBV12-4	.	TRBJ1-1	.	TGTGCCAGCAGTTTTGTTAGCTCGGCGAACACTGAAGCTTTCTTT	CASSFVSSANTEAFF
TRBV10-3	many	TRBJ2-1	TRBD2	TGTGCCATCAGTGACGGCGGGGGGTACAATGAGCAGTTCTTC	CAISDGGGYNEQFF
TRBV29-1	many	TRBJ1-4	TRBD1	TGCAGTGGGACAGAGCCTAATGAAAAACTGTTTTTT	CSGTEPNEKLFF
TRBV7-9	.	TRBJ1-5	.	TGTGCCAGCAGCCCCTTTCTGGATCAGCCCCAGCATTTT	CASSPFLDQPQHF
TRBV14	few	TRBJ2-5	.	TGTGCCAGCAGCCAATATCGGGGGGCCGAAGAGACCCAGTACTTC	CASSQYRGAEETQYF